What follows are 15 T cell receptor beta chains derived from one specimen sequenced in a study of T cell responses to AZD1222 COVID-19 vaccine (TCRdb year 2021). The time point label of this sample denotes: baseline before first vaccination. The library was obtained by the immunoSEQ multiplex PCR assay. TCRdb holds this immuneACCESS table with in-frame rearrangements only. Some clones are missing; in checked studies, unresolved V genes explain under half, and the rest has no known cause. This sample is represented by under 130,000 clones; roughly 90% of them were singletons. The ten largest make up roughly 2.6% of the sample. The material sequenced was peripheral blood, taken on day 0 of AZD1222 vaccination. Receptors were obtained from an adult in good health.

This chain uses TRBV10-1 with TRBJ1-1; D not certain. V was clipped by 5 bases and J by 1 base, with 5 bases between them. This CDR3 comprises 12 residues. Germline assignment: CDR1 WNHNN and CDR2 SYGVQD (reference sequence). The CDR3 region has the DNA TGCGCCAGCAGTTCCGGGAACACTGAAGCTTTCTTT. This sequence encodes CASSSGNTEAFF.

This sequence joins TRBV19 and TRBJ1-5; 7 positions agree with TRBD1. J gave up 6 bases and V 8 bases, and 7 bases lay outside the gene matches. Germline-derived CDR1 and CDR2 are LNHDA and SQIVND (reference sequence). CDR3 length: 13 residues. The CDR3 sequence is CASARQGSQPQHF. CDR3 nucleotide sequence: TGTGCCAGTGCCCGACAGGGTAGTCAGCCCCAGCATTTT.

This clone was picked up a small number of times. As DNA, the CDR3 is TGTGCCAGCAGTCCCAACATGAACACTGAAGCTTTCTTT. Its translation: CASSPNMNTEAFF. This chain uses TRBV12-3 or TRBV12-4 with TRBJ1-1; D not certain. Trimming cost V 5 bases and J 0 bases, with 7 bases left between them. CDR3 size: 13 residues.

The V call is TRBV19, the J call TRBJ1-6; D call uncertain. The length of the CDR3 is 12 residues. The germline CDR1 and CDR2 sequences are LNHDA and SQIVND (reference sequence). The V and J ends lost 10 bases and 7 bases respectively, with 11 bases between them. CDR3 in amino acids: CATLDGNSPLHF. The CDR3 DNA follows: TGTGCCACCCTGGACGGAAATTCACCCCTCCACTTT.

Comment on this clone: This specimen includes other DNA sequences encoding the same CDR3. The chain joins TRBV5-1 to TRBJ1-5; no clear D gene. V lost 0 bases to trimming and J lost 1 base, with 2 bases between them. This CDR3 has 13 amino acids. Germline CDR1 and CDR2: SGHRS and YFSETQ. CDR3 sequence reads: CASSLDSNQPQHF. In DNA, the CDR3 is TGCGCCAGCAGCTTGGACAGCAATCAGCCCCAGCATTTT.

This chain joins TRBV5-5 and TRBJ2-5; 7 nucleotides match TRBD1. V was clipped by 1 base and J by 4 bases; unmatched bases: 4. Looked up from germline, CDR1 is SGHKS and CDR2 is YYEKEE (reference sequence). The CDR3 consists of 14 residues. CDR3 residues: CASSLTGVGETQYF. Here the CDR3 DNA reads TGTGCCAGCAGCTTGACAGGGGTGGGAGAGACCCAGTACTTC.

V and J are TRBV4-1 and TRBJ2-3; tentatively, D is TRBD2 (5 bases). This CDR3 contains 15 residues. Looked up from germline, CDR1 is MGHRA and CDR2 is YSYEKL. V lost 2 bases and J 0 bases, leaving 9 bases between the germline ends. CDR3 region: CASSQSGFSTDTQYF. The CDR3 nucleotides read TGCGCCAGCAGCCAAAGCGGATTCAGCACAGATACGCAGTATTTT.

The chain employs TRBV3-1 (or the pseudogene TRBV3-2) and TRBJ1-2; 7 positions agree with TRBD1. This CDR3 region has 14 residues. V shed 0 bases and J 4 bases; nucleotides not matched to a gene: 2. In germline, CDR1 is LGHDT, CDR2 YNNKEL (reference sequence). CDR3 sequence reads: CASSQEGQVYGYTF. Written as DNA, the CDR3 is TGTGCCAGCAGCCAAGAAGGACAGGTCTATGGCTACACCTTC.

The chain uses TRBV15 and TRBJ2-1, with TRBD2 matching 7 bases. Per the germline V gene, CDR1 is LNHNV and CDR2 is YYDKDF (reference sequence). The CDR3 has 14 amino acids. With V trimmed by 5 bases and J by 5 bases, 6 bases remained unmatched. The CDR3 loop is CATSPGGFHNEQFF. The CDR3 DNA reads TGTGCCACCAGCCCCGGGGGGTTTCACAATGAGCAGTTCTTC.

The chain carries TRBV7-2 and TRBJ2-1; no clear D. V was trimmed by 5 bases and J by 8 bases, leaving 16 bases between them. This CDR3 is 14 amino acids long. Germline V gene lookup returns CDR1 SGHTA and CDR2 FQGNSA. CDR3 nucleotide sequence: TGTGCCAGCAGCGTGCCCCCTCCGGCCCATGAGCAGTTCTTC. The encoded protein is CASSVPPPAHEQFF.

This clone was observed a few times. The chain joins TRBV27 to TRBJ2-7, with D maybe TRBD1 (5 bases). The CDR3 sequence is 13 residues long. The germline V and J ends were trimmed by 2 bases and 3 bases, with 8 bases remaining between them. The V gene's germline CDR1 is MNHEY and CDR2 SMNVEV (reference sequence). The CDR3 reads CASSLQGGYEQYF. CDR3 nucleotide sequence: TGTGCCAGCAGTTTACAGGGTGGCTACGAGCAGTACTTC.

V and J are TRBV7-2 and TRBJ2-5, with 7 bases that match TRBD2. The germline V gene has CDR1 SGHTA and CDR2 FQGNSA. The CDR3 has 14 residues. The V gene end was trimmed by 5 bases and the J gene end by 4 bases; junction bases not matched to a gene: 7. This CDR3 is CASSPPGGRETQYF. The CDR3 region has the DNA TGTGCCAGCAGCCCCCCGGGCGGGAGAGAGACCCAGTACTTC.

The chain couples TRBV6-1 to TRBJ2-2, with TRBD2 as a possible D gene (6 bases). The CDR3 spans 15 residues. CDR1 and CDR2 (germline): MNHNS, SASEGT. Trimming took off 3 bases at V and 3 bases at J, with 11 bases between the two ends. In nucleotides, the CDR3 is TGTGCCAGCAGTGAGGCGGGGTATGACACCGGGGAGCTGTTTTTT. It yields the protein CASSEAGYDTGELFF.

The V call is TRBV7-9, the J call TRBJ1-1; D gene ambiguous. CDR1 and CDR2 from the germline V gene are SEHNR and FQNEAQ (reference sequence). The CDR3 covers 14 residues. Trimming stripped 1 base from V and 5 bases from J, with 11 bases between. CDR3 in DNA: TGTGCCAGCAGCTTAGGTAGGGTAGGGACTGAAGCTTTCTTT. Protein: CASSLGRVGTEAFF.

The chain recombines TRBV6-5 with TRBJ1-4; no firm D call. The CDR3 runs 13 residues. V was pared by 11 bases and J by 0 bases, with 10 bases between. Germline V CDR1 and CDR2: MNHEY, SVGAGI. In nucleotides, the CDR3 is TGTGCCGCCAAACGTACAACTAATGAAAAACTGTTTTTT. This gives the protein CAAKRTTNEKLFF.